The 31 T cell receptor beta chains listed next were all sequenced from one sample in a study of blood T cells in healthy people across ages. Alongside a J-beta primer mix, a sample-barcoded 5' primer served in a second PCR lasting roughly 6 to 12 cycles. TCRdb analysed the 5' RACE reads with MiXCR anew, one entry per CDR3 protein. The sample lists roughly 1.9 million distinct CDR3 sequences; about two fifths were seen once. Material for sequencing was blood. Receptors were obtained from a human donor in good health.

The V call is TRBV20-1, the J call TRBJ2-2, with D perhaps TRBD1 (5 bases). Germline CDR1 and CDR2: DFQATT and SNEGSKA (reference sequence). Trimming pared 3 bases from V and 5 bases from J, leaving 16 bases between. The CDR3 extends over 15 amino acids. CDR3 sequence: CSAREGVGITGELFF. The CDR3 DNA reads TGCAGTGCTAGGGAAGGGGTAGGGATTACCGGGGAGCTGTTTTTT.

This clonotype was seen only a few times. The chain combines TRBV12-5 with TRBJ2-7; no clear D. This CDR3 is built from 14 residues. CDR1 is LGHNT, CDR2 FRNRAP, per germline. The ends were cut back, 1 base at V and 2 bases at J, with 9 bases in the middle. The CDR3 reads CASGLGPDAYEQYF. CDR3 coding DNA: TGTGCTAGTGGTTTGGGACCAGATGCCTACGAGCAGTACTTC.

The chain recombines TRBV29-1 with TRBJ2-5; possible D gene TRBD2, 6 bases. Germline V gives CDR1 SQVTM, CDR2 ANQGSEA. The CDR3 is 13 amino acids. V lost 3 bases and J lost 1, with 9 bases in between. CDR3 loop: CSVDGGIQETQYF. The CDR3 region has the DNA TGCAGCGTTGATGGAGGGATCCAAGAGACCCAGTACTTC.

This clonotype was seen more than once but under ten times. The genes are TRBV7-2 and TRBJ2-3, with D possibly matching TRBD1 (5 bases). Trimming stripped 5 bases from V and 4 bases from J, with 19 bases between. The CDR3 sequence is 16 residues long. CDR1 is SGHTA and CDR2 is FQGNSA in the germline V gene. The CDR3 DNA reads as TGTGCCAGCAGCCTATGGACACCCCTTAGGCCAGATACGCAGTATTTT. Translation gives CASSLWTPLRPDTQYF.

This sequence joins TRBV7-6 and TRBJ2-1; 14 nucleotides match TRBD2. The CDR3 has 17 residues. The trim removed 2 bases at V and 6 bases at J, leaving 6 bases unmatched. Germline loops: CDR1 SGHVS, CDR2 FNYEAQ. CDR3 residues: CASSLRTSGGNGNEQFF. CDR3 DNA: TGTGCCAGCAGCTTACGGACTAGCGGGGGGAATGGCAATGAGCAGTTCTTC.

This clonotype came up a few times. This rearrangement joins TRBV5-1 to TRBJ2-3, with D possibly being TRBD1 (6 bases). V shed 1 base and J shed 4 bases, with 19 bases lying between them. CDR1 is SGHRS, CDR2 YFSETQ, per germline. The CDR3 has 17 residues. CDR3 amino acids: CASSLTGRGQFSDTQYF. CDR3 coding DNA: TGCGCCAGCAGCTTGACGGGCCGTGGACAGTTCTCAGATACGCAGTATTTT.

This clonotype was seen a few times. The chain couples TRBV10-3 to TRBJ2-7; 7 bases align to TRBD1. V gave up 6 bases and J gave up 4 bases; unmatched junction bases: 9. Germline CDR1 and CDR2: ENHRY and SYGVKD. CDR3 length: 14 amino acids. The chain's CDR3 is CAIRNGTVGYEQYF. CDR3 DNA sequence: TGTGCCATCAGAAATGGGACAGTGGGGTACGAGCAGTACTTC.

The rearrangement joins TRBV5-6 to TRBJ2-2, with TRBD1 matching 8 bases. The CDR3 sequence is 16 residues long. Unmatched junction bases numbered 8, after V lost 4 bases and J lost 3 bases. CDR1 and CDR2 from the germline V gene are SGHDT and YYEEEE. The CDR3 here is CASSNTGGFDTGELFF. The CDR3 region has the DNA TGTGCCAGCAGCAATACAGGGGGTTTCGACACCGGGGAGCTGTTTTTT.

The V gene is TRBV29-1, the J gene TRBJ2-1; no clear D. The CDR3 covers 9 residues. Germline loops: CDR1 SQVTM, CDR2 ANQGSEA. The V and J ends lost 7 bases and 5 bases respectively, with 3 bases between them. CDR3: CSADNEQFF. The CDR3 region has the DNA TGCAGCGCCGACAATGAGCAGTTCTTC.

The CDR3 region has the DNA TGTGCCAGCAGCTGGACCGGGACCGATCAGCCCCAGCATTTT. As protein: CASSWTGTDQPQHF. This chain connects TRBV6-2 or TRBV6-3 to TRBJ1-5, with TRBD1 as a possible D gene (5 bases). Germline CDR1 reads MNHEY; CDR2 reads SVGEGT. V was trimmed by 6 bases and J by 5 bases, leaving 14 bases between them. The CDR3 has 14 residues.

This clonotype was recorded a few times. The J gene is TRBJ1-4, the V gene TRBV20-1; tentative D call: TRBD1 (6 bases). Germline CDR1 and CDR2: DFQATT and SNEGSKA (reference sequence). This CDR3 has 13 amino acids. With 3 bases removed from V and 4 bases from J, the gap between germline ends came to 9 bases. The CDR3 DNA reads TGCAGTGCTAGTAGGGACATTAATGAAAAACTGTTTTTT. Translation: CSASRDINEKLFF.

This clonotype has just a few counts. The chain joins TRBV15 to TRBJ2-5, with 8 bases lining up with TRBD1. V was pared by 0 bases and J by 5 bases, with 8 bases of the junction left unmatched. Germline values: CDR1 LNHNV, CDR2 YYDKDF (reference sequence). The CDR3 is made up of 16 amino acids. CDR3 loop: CATSRDYQGAGETQYF. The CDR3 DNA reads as TGTGCCACCAGCAGAGATTACCAGGGGGCAGGCGAGACCCAGTACTTC. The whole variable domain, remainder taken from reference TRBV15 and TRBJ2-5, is DAMVIQNPRYQVTQFGKPVTLSCSQTLNHNVMYWYQQKSSQAPKLLFHYYDKDFNNEADTPDNFQSRRPNTSFCFLDIRSPGLGDTAMYLCATSRDYQGAGETQYFGPGTRLLVL.

The DNA of the CDR3 is TGTGCCAGCAGAACCGGGACTAACTACAATGAGCAGTTCTTC. Translating gives CASRTGTNYNEQFF. This chain connects TRBV6-5 to TRBJ2-1, with 7 bases fitting TRBD2. With V trimmed by 6 bases and J by 3 bases, 5 bases remained unmatched. CDR1 and CDR2 (germline): MNHEY, SVGAGI. This CDR3 contains 14 residues.

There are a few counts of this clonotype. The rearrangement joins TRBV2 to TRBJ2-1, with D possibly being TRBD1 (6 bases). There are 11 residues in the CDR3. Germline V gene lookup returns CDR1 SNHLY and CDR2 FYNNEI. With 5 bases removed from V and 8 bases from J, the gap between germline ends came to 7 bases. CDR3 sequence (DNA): TGTGCCAGCAGTTGGGGGCATGAGCAGTTCTTC. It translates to CASSWGHEQFF.

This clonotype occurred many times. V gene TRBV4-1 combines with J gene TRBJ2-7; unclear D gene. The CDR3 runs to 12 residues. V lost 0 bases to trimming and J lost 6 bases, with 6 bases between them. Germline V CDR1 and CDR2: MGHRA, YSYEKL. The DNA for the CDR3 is TGCGCCAGCAGCCAAGATAGGAGCGAGCAGTACTTC. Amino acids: CASSQDRSEQYF.

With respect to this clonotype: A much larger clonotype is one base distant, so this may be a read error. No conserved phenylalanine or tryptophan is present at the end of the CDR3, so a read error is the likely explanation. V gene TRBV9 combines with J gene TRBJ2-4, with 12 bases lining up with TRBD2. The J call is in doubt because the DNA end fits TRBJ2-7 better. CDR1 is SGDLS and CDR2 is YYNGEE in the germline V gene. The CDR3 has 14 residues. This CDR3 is CASSVGLAGYEQYL. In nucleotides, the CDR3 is TGTGCCAGCAGCGTCGGACTAGCGGGGTACGAGCAGTACTTA.

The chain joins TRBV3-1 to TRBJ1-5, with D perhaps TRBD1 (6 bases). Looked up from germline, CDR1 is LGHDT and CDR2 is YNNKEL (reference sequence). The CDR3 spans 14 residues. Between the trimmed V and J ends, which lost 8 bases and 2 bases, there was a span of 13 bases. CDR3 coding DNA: TGTGCCAGCCAGGAGGGGGGAGGCAATCAGCCCCAGCATTTT. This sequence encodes CASQEGGGNQPQHF.

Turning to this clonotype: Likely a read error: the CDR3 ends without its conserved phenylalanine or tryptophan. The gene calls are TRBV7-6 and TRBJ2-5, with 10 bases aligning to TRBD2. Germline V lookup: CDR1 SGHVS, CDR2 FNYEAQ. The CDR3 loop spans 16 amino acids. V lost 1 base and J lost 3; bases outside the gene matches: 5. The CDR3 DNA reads TGTGCCAGCAGCTTAGGGAACGGACTAGCGGAAGAGACCCAGTACTGC. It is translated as CASSLGNGLAEETQYC.

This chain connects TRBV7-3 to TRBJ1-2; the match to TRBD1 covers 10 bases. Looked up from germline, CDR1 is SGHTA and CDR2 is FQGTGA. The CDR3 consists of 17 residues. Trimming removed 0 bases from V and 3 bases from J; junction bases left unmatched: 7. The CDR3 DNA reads TGTGCCAGCAGCTTAACCGGGCTCGGACAGGGGGACTATGGCTACACCTTC. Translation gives CASSLTGLGQGDYGYTF.

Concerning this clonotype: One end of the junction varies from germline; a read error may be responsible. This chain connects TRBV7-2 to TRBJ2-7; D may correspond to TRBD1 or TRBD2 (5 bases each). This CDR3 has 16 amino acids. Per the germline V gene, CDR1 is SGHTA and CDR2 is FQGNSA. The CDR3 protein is CVSGLSRTTSPYEQYF. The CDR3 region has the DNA TGTGTCAGCGGCTTATCCAGGACAACTTCACCCTACGAGCAGTACTTC.

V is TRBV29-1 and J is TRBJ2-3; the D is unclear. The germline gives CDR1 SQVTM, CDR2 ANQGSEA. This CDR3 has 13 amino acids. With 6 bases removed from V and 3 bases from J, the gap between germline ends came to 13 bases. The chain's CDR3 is CSVVKVGTDTQYF. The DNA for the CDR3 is TGCAGCGTCGTCAAGGTCGGGACAGATACGCAGTATTTT.

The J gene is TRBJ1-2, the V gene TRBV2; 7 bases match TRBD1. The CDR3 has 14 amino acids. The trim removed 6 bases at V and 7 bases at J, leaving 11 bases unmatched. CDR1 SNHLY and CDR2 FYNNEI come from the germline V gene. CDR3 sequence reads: CASSADRVVSGYTF. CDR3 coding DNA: TGTGCCAGCAGCGCCGACAGGGTAGTTAGTGGCTACACCTTC.

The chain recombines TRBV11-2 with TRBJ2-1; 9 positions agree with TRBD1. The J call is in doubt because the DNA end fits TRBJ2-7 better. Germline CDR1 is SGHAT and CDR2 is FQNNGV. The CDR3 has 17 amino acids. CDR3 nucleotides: TGTGCCAGCAGCTCCCTCTCGGGGGACAGGGCCTACAATGAGCAGTACTTC. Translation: CASSSLSGDRAYNEQYF.

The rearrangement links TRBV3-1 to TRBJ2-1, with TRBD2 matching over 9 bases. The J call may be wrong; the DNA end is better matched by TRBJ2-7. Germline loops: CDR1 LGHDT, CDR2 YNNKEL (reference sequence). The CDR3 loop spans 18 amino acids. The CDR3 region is CASSQERLAGFLTYEQYF. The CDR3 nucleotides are TGTGCCAGCAGCCAAGAAAGGCTAGCGGGATTTCTTACCTACGAGCAGTACTTC.

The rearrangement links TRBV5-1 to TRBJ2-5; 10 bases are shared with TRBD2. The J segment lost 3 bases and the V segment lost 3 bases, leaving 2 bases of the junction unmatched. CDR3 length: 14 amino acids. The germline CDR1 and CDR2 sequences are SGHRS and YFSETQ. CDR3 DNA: TGCGCCAGCAGCTGGACTAGCGGAAAAGAGACCCAGTACTTC. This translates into CASSWTSGKETQYF.

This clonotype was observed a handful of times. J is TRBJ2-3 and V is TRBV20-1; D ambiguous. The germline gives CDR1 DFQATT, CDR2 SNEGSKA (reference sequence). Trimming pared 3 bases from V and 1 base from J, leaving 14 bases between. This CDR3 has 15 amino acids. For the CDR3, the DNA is TGCAGTGCTAGGAACGTTCAGTTGGGCACAGATACGCAGTATTTT. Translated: CSARNVQLGTDTQYF.

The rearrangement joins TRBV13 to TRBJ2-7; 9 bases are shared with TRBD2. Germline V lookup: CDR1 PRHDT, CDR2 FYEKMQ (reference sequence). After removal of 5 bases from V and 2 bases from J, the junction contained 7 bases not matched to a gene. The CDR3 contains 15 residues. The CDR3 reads CASSPSGGNTYEQYF. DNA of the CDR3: TGTGCCAGCAGCCCAAGCGGGGGGAATACCTACGAGCAGTACTTC.

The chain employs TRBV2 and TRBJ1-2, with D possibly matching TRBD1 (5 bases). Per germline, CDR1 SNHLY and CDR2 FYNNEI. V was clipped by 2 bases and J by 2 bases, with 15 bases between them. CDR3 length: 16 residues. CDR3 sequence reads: CASSESRAGLNYGYTF. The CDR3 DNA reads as TGTGCCAGCAGTGAATCGAGGGCAGGGCTCAACTATGGCTACACCTTC.

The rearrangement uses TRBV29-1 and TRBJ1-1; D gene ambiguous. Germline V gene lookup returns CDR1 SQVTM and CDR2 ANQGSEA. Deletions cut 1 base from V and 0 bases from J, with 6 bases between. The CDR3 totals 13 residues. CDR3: CSVEGHMNTEAFF. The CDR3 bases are TGCAGCGTTGAAGGGCACATGAACACTGAAGCTTTCTTT. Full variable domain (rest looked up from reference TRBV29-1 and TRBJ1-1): SAVISQKPSRDICQRGTSLTIQCQVDSQVTMMFWYRQQPGQSLTLIATANQGSEATYESGFVIDKFPISRPNLTFSTLTVSNMSPEDSSIYLCSVEGHMNTEAFFGQGTRLTVV.

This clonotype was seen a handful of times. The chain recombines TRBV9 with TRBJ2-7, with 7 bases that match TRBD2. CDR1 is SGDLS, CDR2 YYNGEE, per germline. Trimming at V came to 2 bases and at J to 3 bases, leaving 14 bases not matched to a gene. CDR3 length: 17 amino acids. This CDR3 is CASSVPCGGDQDYEQYF. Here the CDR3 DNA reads TGTGCCAGCAGCGTTCCCTGTGGGGGGGATCAGGACTACGAGCAGTACTTC.

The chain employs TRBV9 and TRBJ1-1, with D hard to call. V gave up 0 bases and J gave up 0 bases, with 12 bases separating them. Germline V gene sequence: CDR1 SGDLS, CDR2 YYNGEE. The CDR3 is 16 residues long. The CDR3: CASSVDSLGMNTEAFF. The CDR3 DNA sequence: TGTGCCAGCAGCGTAGACAGTCTCGGTATGAACACTGAAGCTTTCTTT.